The sequence of this TCR beta chain was determined in a study of identical twins. There are a few counts of this clonotype. Its antigen is as yet unknown. TCRdb reprocessed the 5' RACE reads via MiXCR and lists one record per CDR3 protein. The sample includes around 340,000 distinct CDR3 sequences, around 12% seen only once; the top ten take approximately 7.5%. Study results and limitations: The conclusions drew on cross-sectional statistical analysis instead of tracking the same donors. Cord blood's abundant beta clonotypes had fewer insertions, unlike memory repertoires.

CDR1 SGHNT and CDR2 YENEEA come from the germline V gene. The V end lost 1 base, the J end lost 1 base, and 7 bases lay between the germline ends. The CDR3 totals 15 residues. These same records also appear under a second study, on yellow fever vaccine responses in identical twins.

The receptor's source is a woman aged 18-30 years in good health. The gene calls are TRBV11-3 and TRBJ2-2; D gene uncertain. The sample was CD8+ T cells sorted from blood. The chain's CDR3 is CASSLVTGNTGELFF. The CDR3 region has the DNA TGTGCCAGCAGCTTAGTCACCGGGAACACCGGGGAGCTGTTTTTT. The full variable domain, rest sourced from reference TRBV11-3 and TRBJ2-2, is EAGVVQSPRYKIIEKKQPVAFWCNPISGHNTLYWYLQNLGQGPELLIRYENEEAVDDSQLPKDRFSAERLKGVDSTLKIQPAELGDSAVYLCASSLVTGNTGELFFGEGSRLTVL.